This T cell receptor beta chain was profiled in a study of Ad26.COV2.S vaccination and SARS-CoV-2 variants. Looking at the study overall: Ad26.COV2.S shots went into the muscle once or twice, 56 days apart. Whole-study findings and limits: Breadth, reportedly substantial, characterized the spike-specific CD8+ and CD4+ T cell responses after vaccination. There was a possibility that the TCR breadth and depth analyses underestimated total T cell responses.

A note on this clone: Its antigen remains unidentified.

Assay: immunoSEQ multiplex PCR; the TCRdb copy retains only in-frame clones and omits some. Of hundreds of thousands of clones detected, 88% appear once; the ten largest clones hold 6.4%. As to treatment: 19 received Ad26.COV2.S at low or high dose, single or two shots; about 5 received placebo; per-sample allocation not given. Material that was analyzed had been drawn on day 63 after the first vaccine or placebo injection. An Ad26 vector expressing Wuhan-strain SARS-CoV-2 spike served as the vaccine. The V end was cut by 6 bases, the J end by 10 bases, with 15 bases between. CDR1 is MNHEY, CDR2 SVGAGI, per germline. CDR3 length equals 13 residues.

The source is a person aged 18-60 years who received the Ad26.COV2.S COVID-19 vaccine or a placebo. This specimen was peripheral blood, taken in a trial of Ad26.COV2.S vaccine versus placebo. The chain links TRBV6-5 to TRBJ1-4; D gene uncertain. CDR3 in amino acids: CASRDAPTGKLFF. In DNA, the CDR3 is TGTGCCAGCAGGGACGCGCCCACGGGAAAACTGTTTTTT.